These 20 T cell receptor beta chains were sequenced from one sample in a study of identical twins (dated by TCRdb to the mid-2010s). The library came from 5' RACE. For sequencing, an Illumina HiSeq 2000 was employed. TCRdb reprocessed the public reads (quality trimming at Q25 with fastp, clone calling with MiXCR) and kept in-frame beta chains. CDR3 protein duplicates are merged, each entry listing the most common genes and DNA. Here the sample has around 250,000 distinct CDR3 sequences; around 7% occur a single time. The ten most abundant clones make up 3% to 4% of the sample. This same sample was also part of a study on yellow fever vaccine responses in identical twins.

Sample: memory (CD45RO+) T cells sorted from blood. Explained via the paper, the cell subset or site label denotes: CD45RO+ enriched T cells. The receptors come from a woman aged 18-29 years in good health.

This chain joins TRBV20-1 and TRBJ2-3; D assignment may be TRBD1 or TRBD2 (6 bases each). Trimming took off 1 base at V and 2 bases at J, with 10 bases between the two ends. The CDR3 runs to 14 residues. The germline V gene has CDR1 DFQATT and CDR2 SNEGSKA (reference sequence). CDR3 protein: CSARAGGYTDTQYF. Written as DNA, the CDR3 is TGCAGTGCTAGAGCCGGGGGCTACACAGATACGCAGTATTTT.

The chain is built from TRBV29-1 and TRBJ2-7; D ambiguous. V was shortened by 6 bases and J by 0 bases, with 9 bases between the two germline ends. The CDR3 consists of 12 residues. From germline, CDR1 is SQVTM and CDR2 ANQGSEA. Here the CDR3 reads CSVTVNSYEQYV. CDR3 in DNA: TGCAGCGTCACAGTAAACTCCTACGAGCAGTACGTC.

This clonotype occurred a few times. The chain recombines TRBV7-3 with TRBJ1-2; no clear D gene. Trimming cost V 2 bases and J 3 bases, with 7 bases left between them. Looked up from germline, CDR1 is SGHTA and CDR2 is FQGTGA. The CDR3 spans 13 residues. CDR3 DNA: TGTGCCAGCAGCTTAGGGTCCGACTATGGCTACACCTTC. Protein: CASSLGSDYGYTF.

This clonotype was seen more than once but under ten times. J is TRBJ2-5 and V is TRBV24-1; maybe TRBD1 (6 bases). The CDR3 length is 13 residues. Per the germline V gene, CDR1 is KGHDR and CDR2 is SFDVKD. V shed 5 bases and J shed 2 bases, with 8 bases lying between them. The DNA of the CDR3 is TGTGCCACCAGTGGAGGGGGTCAAGAGACCCAGTACTTC. Its translation: CATSGGGQETQYF.

V and J are TRBV20-1 and TRBJ2-7; D possibly corresponds to TRBD1 (5 bases). The V and J ends lost 1 base and 3 bases respectively, with 16 bases between them. The CDR3 contains 15 residues. CDR1 is DFQATT and CDR2 is SNEGSKA in the germline V gene (reference sequence). The CDR3 DNA follows: TGCAGTGCTAGAGGACCTTCTCTAGGGGTCTACGAGCAGTACTTC. Encoded protein: CSARGPSLGVYEQYF.

The gene calls are TRBV6-1 and TRBJ2-7, with D perhaps assigned TRBD1 or TRBD2 (5 bases each). There are 14 residues in the CDR3. Per the germline V gene, CDR1 is MNHNS and CDR2 is SASEGT. The germline V and J ends were trimmed by 5 bases and 6 bases, with 17 bases remaining between them. The CDR3 bases are TGTGCCAGCAGTAAGGGACCGCCACTGGGCGAGCAGTACGTC. Protein sequence: CASSKGPPLGEQYV.

This clonotype was picked up a small number of times. The chain is built from TRBV20-1 and TRBJ2-3; D uncertain. The CDR3 length is 13 residues. The V end lost 2 bases, the J end lost 2 bases, and 8 bases lay between the germline ends. Per germline, CDR1 DFQATT and CDR2 SNEGSKA (reference sequence). CDR3 region: CSARQFSTDTQYF. The CDR3 coding sequence is TGCAGTGCTAGACAGTTCTCCACAGATACGCAGTATTTT.

This clonotype has a count of ten or more. The rearrangement uses TRBV29-1 and TRBJ2-3; no reliable D call. The V end was cut by 1 base, the J end by 6 bases, with 17 bases between. Per germline, CDR1 SQVTM and CDR2 ANQGSEA. This CDR3 contains 15 residues. This CDR3 is CSVEAGPLHTDTQYF. Here the CDR3 DNA reads TGCAGCGTTGAAGCCGGGCCGCTGCACACGGATACGCAGTATTTT.

The chain combines TRBV10-3 with TRBJ2-1; no clear D. This CDR3 has 15 amino acids. Trimming shortened V by 6 bases and J by 4 bases, and 16 bases separated the two germline ends. From germline, CDR1 is ENHRY and CDR2 SYGVKD. CDR3 bases: TGTGCCATCAGCGGCGACATCCCGCCTTACAATGAGCAGTTCTTC. Translating gives CAISGDIPPYNEQFF.

This clonotype was observed at least ten times. The chain employs TRBV20-1 and TRBJ2-1; 8 nucleotides align to TRBD2. CDR1 and CDR2 (germline): DFQATT, SNEGSKA (reference sequence). This CDR3 contains 14 residues. The V segment lost 3 bases and the J segment 4 bases; nucleotides outside the gene matches: 5. This CDR3 reads CSASAGLEYNEQFF. CDR3 DNA sequence: TGCAGTGCTAGTGCGGGACTAGAGTACAATGAGCAGTTCTTC.

This clonotype was counted ten times or more. V usage is TRBV6-1 and J usage is TRBJ2-5, with D unresolved. Germline V gives CDR1 MNHNS, CDR2 SASEGT. The CDR3 consists of 14 residues. V was clipped by 9 bases and J by 4 bases, with 18 bases between them. CDR3 sequence (DNA): TGTGCCAGTCGACCGGACCGCTTGCGAGAGACCCAGTACTTC. Its protein is CASRPDRLRETQYF.

This clonotype was observed a few times. The chain carries TRBV19 and TRBJ1-6, with 7 bases that match TRBD1. The germline CDR1 and CDR2 sequences are LNHDA and SQIVND (reference sequence). This CDR3 has 14 amino acids. Germline trimming cut 6 bases from V and 5 bases from J; bases unmatched to any gene: 4. Written as DNA, the CDR3 is TGTGCCAGTAGCCATCAGGGGGATAATTCACCCCTCCACTTT. Its translation: CASSHQGDNSPLHF.

This clonotype has a handful of counts. The chain employs TRBV12-3 or TRBV12-4 and TRBJ2-3, with D perhaps matching TRBD1 or TRBD2 (5 bases each). The CDR3 consists of 17 residues. The V gene lost 7 bases and the J gene lost 0 bases, with 20 bases spanning the gap. This chain's CDR3 is CASTPRDRAPSTDTQYF. The CDR3, as DNA: TGTGCCAGCACCCCCCGGGACCGTGCCCCTAGCACAGATACGCAGTATTTT.

This clonotype showed up many times. The rearrangement joins TRBV3-1 to TRBJ2-6; no clear D. Trimming shortened V by 2 bases and J by 0 bases, and 2 bases separated the two germline ends. The CDR3 extends over 14 amino acids. Germline V CDR1 and CDR2: LGHDT, YNNKEL (reference sequence). The CDR3 is CASSQSSGANVLTF. CDR3 DNA: TGTGCCAGCAGCCAAAGCTCTGGGGCCAACGTCCTGACTTTC.

The sample holds a few counts of this clonotype. The chain recombines TRBV7-9 with TRBJ2-2; possibly TRBD2 for D (6 bases). Deletions cut 5 bases from V and 4 bases from J, with 17 bases between. Germline-derived CDR1 and CDR2 are SEHNR and FQNEAQ (reference sequence). The CDR3 covers 16 residues. The CDR3 bases are TGTGCCAGCAGCCCGGAGCGGGTGGTGGCCACCGGGGAGCTGTTTTTT. It yields the protein CASSPERVVATGELFF.

This clonotype was detected many times. V is TRBV9 and J is TRBJ2-3; D is undetermined. This CDR3 is built from 18 residues. Germline CDR1 reads SGDLS; CDR2 reads YYNGEE. V lost 4 bases to trimming and J lost 0 bases, with 21 bases between them. The CDR3 sequence: CASSNRPPADRSTDTQYF. For the CDR3, the DNA is TGTGCCAGCAGCAACCGCCCCCCCGCAGACCGTAGCACAGATACGCAGTATTTT.

The chain has TRBV7-2 and TRBJ2-2; D gene unclear. CDR1 is SGHTA, CDR2 FQGNSA, per germline. This CDR3 contains 16 residues. V lost 1 base, J lost 2 bases, and 11 bases lay in between. The CDR3 is CASSLVRVPNTGELFF. The CDR3 DNA sequence: TGTGCCAGCAGCTTAGTTCGCGTACCCAACACCGGGGAGCTGTTTTTT.

V usage is TRBV7-9 and J usage is TRBJ2-5; perhaps TRBD2 as D (5 bases). The V and J ends lost 5 bases and 0 bases respectively, with 10 bases between them. Germline V gives CDR1 SEHNR, CDR2 FQNEAQ (reference sequence). This CDR3 contains 14 residues. The CDR3 reads CASSPWRDQETQYF. The CDR3 coding sequence is TGTGCCAGCAGCCCTTGGCGGGACCAAGAGACCCAGTACTTC.

Only a few counts were recorded for this clonotype. The chain combines TRBV20-1 with TRBJ2-3, with 10 nucleotides matching TRBD2. V shed 3 bases and J 4 bases; nucleotides not matched to a gene: 10. Germline CDR1 reads DFQATT; CDR2 reads SNEGSKA (reference sequence). The CDR3 is 16 residues long. CDR3 in amino acids: CSASGSAGGGADTQYF. In DNA, the CDR3 is TGCAGTGCTAGCGGGTCAGCGGGGGGGGGTGCAGATACGCAGTATTTT.

This clonotype was seen repeatedly, ten times or more. This sequence joins TRBV2 and TRBJ2-3, with 16 bases matching TRBD2. The V segment lost 3 bases and the J segment 1 base; nucleotides outside the gene matches: 7. The CDR3 totals 19 residues. The V gene's germline CDR1 is SNHLY and CDR2 FYNNEI. DNA for the CDR3: TGTGCCAGCAGTGACAGGGGGACTAGCGGGAGGGTTGGCACAGATACGCAGTATTTT. It is translated as CASSDRGTSGRVGTDTQYF.